This T cell receptor (beta chain) was sequenced for a study of blood T cell repertoires in COVID-19 (dated by TCRdb to about 2020). Regarding the research as a whole: Samples from collaborators originated in the United States, Italy and Spain and spanned both the acute and convalescent phases of COVID-19. The prospective study material was composed of cDNA or gDNA derived from T cells, B-cell-depleted T cells, or PBMCs. Deeply sampled blood TCRbeta repertoires from subjects exposed to, actively infected with, or recovered from COVID-19 were included in the dataset. The repertoires were released in a freely available public database intended as a resource for research on the immune response to SARS-CoV-2. Samples came from the ongoing ImmuneRACE study (first 160 participants) plus 1,254 subjects from 6 global collaborators. The sample metadata nearly always contained a de-identified subject ID, COVID-19 status, age in years and sex. Where available, HLA class I and class II types were obtained from metadata supplied by the sample provider rather than from assay-based typing. The full study reports these points: Clinical and demographic metadata were provided uncurated, with the amount varying by source and participant.

TCRbeta CDR3 regions were amplified from genomic DNA by means of the immunoSEQ Assay, a bias-controlled multiplex PCR. Regarding the original processing steps: Within the assay, amplification of reference gene primers was used to estimate how many nucleated cells each sample contained. Sequence reads were collapsed and filtered to measure the absolute abundance of every unique TCRbeta CDR3 rearrangement. For each sample, productive Simpson clonality was calculated as the square root of Simpson's diversity index over productive rearrangements. TCRdb's version of the immuneACCESS table is confined to in-frame rearrangements and falls short of the full clone set. An unresolved V gene accounts for under half of the shortfall where checked; the remainder is of unknown origin. V, J and clone size were drawn from that table, and D and trimming were deduced from the DNA. This sample holds roughly 300,000 clones; roughly 90% were observed only once. The top ten constitute about 8.5% of the sample.

Each collaborating institution followed its own protocols to collect whole blood in K2EDTA tubes. For TCRbeta analysis, collaborators shipped samples in one of three forms: frozen whole blood, isolated PBMCs, or DNA extracted from either of those sample types. Cut back by 3 bases and 8 bases, the V and J ends lie 17 bases apart. Spanning cysteine to phenylalanine, the CDR3 consists of 16 amino acids. Kept here is only the CDR3 DNA, which spans 48 bases and is read in frame from base 1. CDR1 and CDR2 (LGHNA, YNFKEQ) derive from the germline V gene. Notes on this clone: Its antigen is currently not known. One base away there is no much larger clone; base qualities are not given.

This TCR derives from a young man with active or convalescent COVID-19. Input material: peripheral blood. This receptor chain uses TRBV4-2 and TRBJ1-6; the D gene is perhaps TRBD1, on 6 matching bases. Here is the DNA: TGTGCCAGCAGCCAGCCGGTAGGACAGAAGGATTCACCCCTCCACTTT. It translates to CASSQPVGQKDSPLHF.